Listed below are T cell receptor beta chains from one sample, sequenced in a study of CD8 T cells in ankylosing spondylitis. TCRdb passed the 5' RACE reads through MiXCR, listing each CDR3 protein once. The sample comprises approximately 440,000 distinct CDR3 sequences, under 20% of which are singletons, and 1% rests with the top ten. Material for sequencing was blood, either unsorted or a sorted T cell fraction (not recorded which). The receptor source for this set is a male donor with ankylosing spondylitis. Both conserved end residues are trimmed from each CDR3. D genes are given only for firm matches.

TRBJ1-2	TRBD1	TRBV20-1	SAQNPDRVGYT
TRBJ2-7	NA	TRBV10-3	AISFMAGSKGDYEQY
TRBJ2-1	TRBD2	TRBV5-6	ASSFWTSGSYEQF
TRBJ1-5	TRBD1	TRBV28	ASRPRDRVKNGNQPQH
TRBJ1-2	NA	TRBV7-9	ASSLAIDGYT
TRBJ2-3	NA	TRBV7-8	ASRLTRTDTQY
TRBJ2-1	NA	TRBV5-1	ASSPDLKLNEQF
TRBJ2-7	TRBD1	TRBV5-5	ASSLSLGTGSIGQY
TRBJ2-3	NA	TRBV25-1	ASSGQGTRHQY
TRBJ1-2	NA	TRBV18	ASSPPSGPLYGYT
TRBJ2-7	NA	TRBV27	ASSLGSGGSYEQY
TRBJ2-5	TRBD2	TRBV29-1	SEGSGSETQY
TRBJ2-1	NA	TRBV20-1	SARGPRGSSYNEQF
TRBJ1-1	TRBD1	TRBV5-6	ASMGAAGGLSEAF
TRBJ2-4	TRBD2	TRBV27	ASSFTGGGVKNIQY
TRBJ2-1	NA	TRBV5-1	ASSFPGSSEQF
TRBJ2-5	NA	TRBV20-1	SARDHLFGGHQETQY
TRBJ2-5	NA	TRBV3-1	ASSQGYKPQETQY
TRBJ2-1	NA	TRBV15	ATSRDSRGGGEQF
TRBJ1-6	NA	TRBV6-5	ASSIQRGPLH
TRBJ1-2	NA	TRBV7-2	ASSLGREGGYT
TRBJ2-2	NA	TRBV6-2/TRBV6-3	ASREGELF
TRBJ2-6	TRBD1	TRBV5-1	ASSLITGAGANVLT
TRBJ1-2	TRBD1	TRBV5-6	ASSAPGQFYGYT
TRBJ2-2	NA	TRBV4-3	ASSQQTNTGELF
TRBJ2-2	TRBD2	TRBV5-6	ASSPGLALAFAGELF
TRBJ1-6	NA	TRBV27	ASNLSKSHYSPLH
TRBJ1-4	NA	TRBV7-9	ASSSPDMREKLF
TRBJ2-7	NA	TRBV2	ASIQEPLASEQY
TRBJ2-7	TRBD1	TRBV24-1	ATSDRGYEQY
TRBJ1-1	NA	TRBV20-1	SARANRVNTEAF
TRBJ1-2	NA	TRBV14	ASSQSGTSGYT
TRBJ2-1	TRBD2	TRBV4-1	ASSQTSGFSYNEQF
TRBJ2-7	TRBD2	TRBV11-2	ASSPYSGGLNEQY
TRBJ2-1	TRBD1	TRBV5-1	ASSSRTGGFDEQF
TRBJ1-3	NA	TRBV20-1	SATGGRAGNTIY
TRBJ1-5	NA	TRBV2	ASTAGRSEQPQH